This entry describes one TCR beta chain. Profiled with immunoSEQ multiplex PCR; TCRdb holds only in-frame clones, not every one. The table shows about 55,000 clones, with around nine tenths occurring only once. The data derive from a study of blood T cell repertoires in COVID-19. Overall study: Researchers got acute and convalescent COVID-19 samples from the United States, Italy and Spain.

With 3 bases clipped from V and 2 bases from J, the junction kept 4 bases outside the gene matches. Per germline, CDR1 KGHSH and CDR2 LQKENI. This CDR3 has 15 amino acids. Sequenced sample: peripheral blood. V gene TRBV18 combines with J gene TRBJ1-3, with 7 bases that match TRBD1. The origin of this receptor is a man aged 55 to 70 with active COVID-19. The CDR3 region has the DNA TGTGCCAGCTCACCGGAGACAGGGCCTGGAAACACCATATATTTT. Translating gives CASSPETGPGNTIYF.